The 15 T cell receptor beta chains in this list originate from one sample, sequenced in a study of T-cell memory formation after mild COVID-19 (dated by TCRdb to the early 2020s). Libraries were constructed by 5' RACE. The listed sequencing device is Illumina NovaSeq 6000. TCRdb reworked the public reads: Q25 trimming with fastp, MiXCR clone assembly, productive beta chains retained. Here each entry gathers all rows of one CDR3 protein and keeps the most common genes and DNA. Here the sample has around 300,000 distinct CDR3 sequences; roughly 13% occur a single time. The leading ten clones occupy around a fifth of the sample. The sample comprised PBMCs or a T cell subset sorted from them (not recorded which). The receptor source for this set is a man younger than 35 who had mild COVID-19 (a few samples of this study predate the infection). The sample titles of this study are shuffled in the database, so cell type and time point are left out; the donor was told from shared clones.

In its sample, this clonotype was seen a few times. The chain is built from TRBV20-1 and TRBJ1-2; 8 positions match TRBD1. There are 12 residues in the CDR3. Germline V gene data show CDR1 as DFQATT and CDR2 as SNEGSKA (reference sequence). Germline trimming cut 3 bases from V and 9 bases from J; bases unmatched to any gene: 6. As DNA, the CDR3 is TGCAGTGCTAGTACAGGGGGTTCAAGCTACACCTTC. Encoded protein: CSASTGGSSYTF.

The V gene is TRBV7-2, the J gene TRBJ1-1; D might be TRBD1 (6 bases). From germline, CDR1 is SGHTA and CDR2 FQGNSA. The CDR3 runs 16 residues. V shed 5 bases and J shed 5 bases, with 21 bases lying between them. The DNA for the CDR3 is TGTGCCAGCAGCCTCGGGGGCGCGGGCAGGATGACTGAAGCTTTCTTT. Residues: CASSLGGAGRMTEAFF. Full variable domain (outside the CDR3, taken from reference TRBV7-2 and TRBJ1-1): GAGVSQSPSNKVTEKGKDVELRCDPISGHTALYWYRQSLGQGLEFLIYFQGNSAPDKSGLPSDRFSAERTGGSVSTLTIQRTQQEDSAVYLCASSLGGAGRMTEAFFGQGTRLTVV.

The V gene is TRBV9, the J gene TRBJ1-6, with D perhaps TRBD1 (6 bases). CDR3 length: 14 amino acids. The germline V gene has CDR1 SGDLS and CDR2 YYNGEE. V shed 0 bases and J shed 11 bases, with 12 bases lying between them. The CDR3 DNA is TGTGCCAGCAGCGTAGGTAACCCAGGGGCACCCCTCCACTTT. Its protein is CASSVGNPGAPLHF.

This clonotype was seen only a few times. The chain couples TRBV6-5 to TRBJ1-2; D is undetermined. In germline, CDR1 is MNHEY, CDR2 SVGAGI. This CDR3 region has 11 residues. Trimming pared 7 bases from V and 2 bases from J, leaving 5 bases between. CDR3 loop: CASTDNYGYTF. In nucleotides, the CDR3 is TGTGCCAGCACTGACAACTATGGCTACACCTTC.

This clonotype has a count of ten or more. At one of its ends the junction is not consistent with the germline gene, which may arise from a read error. V usage is TRBV5-1 and J usage is TRBJ1-5, with D uncertain. Germline-derived CDR1 and CDR2 are SGHRS and YFSETQ. The CDR3 contains 13 residues. The CDR3 region has the DNA TGTGCCAGCAGTTTGGGTAGCAATCAGCCCCAGCATTTT. Encoded protein: CASSLGSNQPQHF.

The chain joins TRBV6-5 to TRBJ2-2, with 10 positions matching TRBD1. Unmatched junction bases numbered 7, after V lost 5 bases and J lost 4 bases. The CDR3 extends over 16 amino acids. Germline values: CDR1 MNHEY, CDR2 SVGAGI. CDR3: CASSRTGTGATGELFF. The DNA for the CDR3 is TGTGCCAGCAGTCGCACCGGGACAGGGGCCACCGGGGAGCTGTTTTTT.

The rearrangement joins TRBV29-1 to TRBJ2-5, with D perhaps TRBD1 (5 bases). Trimming took off 5 bases at V and 4 bases at J, with 5 bases between the two ends. From germline, CDR1 is SQVTM and CDR2 ANQGSEA. The CDR3 length is 10 residues. The CDR3 DNA sequence: TGCAGCGTTCAGGGAGAGACCCAGTACTTC. The encoded protein is CSVQGETQYF.

The rearrangement joins TRBV7-8 to TRBJ2-2; 9 nucleotides match TRBD1. The CDR3 runs 15 residues. Unmatched junction bases numbered 8, after V lost 5 bases and J lost 7 bases. Germline V gene sequence: CDR1 SGHVS, CDR2 FQNEAQ. The CDR3 coding sequence is TGTGCCAGCAGCCCTCGGGACAGGGCGAGCGGGGAGCTGTTTTTT. As protein: CASSPRDRASGELFF.

The chain carries TRBV6-5 and TRBJ2-2; D unresolved. The germline CDR1 and CDR2 sequences are MNHEY and SVGAGI. CDR3 length: 15 residues. V shed 4 bases and J shed 6 bases, with 15 bases lying between them. CDR3 residues: CASSFLSGRAGELFF. The CDR3 DNA is TGTGCCAGCAGTTTTCTCTCCGGTCGGGCCGGGGAGCTGTTTTTT.

This clonotype was counted only a few times. The chain combines TRBV5-5 with TRBJ1-5; 8 bases are shared with TRBD1. The ends lost 4 bases at V and 6 bases at J; junction bases unmatched: 0. This CDR3 comprises 12 residues. In germline, CDR1 is SGHKS, CDR2 YYEKEE (reference sequence). In DNA, the CDR3 is TGTGCCAGCAGCCAGGGGGCTCAGCCCCAGCATTTT. It codes for CASSQGAQPQHF. Full variable domain (missing parts from reference TRBV5-5 and TRBJ1-5): DAGVTQSPTHLIKTRGQQVTLRCSPISGHKSVSWYQQVLGQGPQFIFQYYEKEERGRGNFPDRFSARQFPNYSSELNVNALLLGDSALYLCASSQGAQPQHFGDGTRLSIL.

In this sample, this clonotype turned up a few times. V usage is TRBV6-2 or TRBV6-3 and J usage is TRBJ2-3, with TRBD1 as a possible D gene (5 bases). This CDR3 contains 14 residues. Germline CDR1 is MNHEY and CDR2 is SVGEGT. Trimming pared 7 bases from V and 3 bases from J, leaving 14 bases between. CDR3 sequence reads: CASIQPPGTDTQYF. The CDR3 region has the DNA TGTGCCAGCATCCAACCGCCAGGGACAGATACGCAGTATTTT.

This rearrangement joins TRBV20-1 to TRBJ1-1; weak D call: TRBD1 (5 bases). Trimming cost V 6 bases and J 1 base, with 15 bases left between them. The CDR3 loop spans 14 amino acids. Germline loops: CDR1 DFQATT, CDR2 SNEGSKA (reference sequence). This CDR3 reads CSARRGNPNTEAFF. DNA of the CDR3: TGCAGTGCCCGAAGGGGTAATCCGAACACTGAAGCTTTCTTT.

This clonotype came up a few times. This chain links TRBV20-1 with TRBJ1-1; tentatively, D is TRBD1 (6 bases). The CDR3 spans 13 residues. Trimming cost V 6 bases and J 6 bases, with 17 bases left between them. The V gene's germline CDR1 is DFQATT and CDR2 SNEGSKA (reference sequence). The CDR3 region has the DNA TGCAGTGCCCCATGGGCAGGGGCCGCTGAAGCTTTCTTT. Protein: CSAPWAGAAEAFF.

This clonotype turned up a few times. The CDR3, as DNA: TGTGCCAGCAGCTTTAGGACAGGGGCTAGCACAGATACGCAGTATTTT. The encoded protein is CASSFRTGASTDTQYF. This sequence joins TRBV11-2 and TRBJ2-3, with 9 bases that match TRBD1. Germline V lookup: CDR1 SGHAT, CDR2 FQNNGV. After removal of 3 bases from V and 0 bases from J, the junction contained 4 bases not matched to a gene. The CDR3 totals 16 residues.

The chain joins TRBV5-4 to TRBJ2-7; D perhaps matches TRBD1 (5 bases). Germline loops: CDR1 SGHNT, CDR2 YYREEE (reference sequence). The CDR3 loop spans 16 amino acids. Between the trimmed V and J ends, which lost 0 bases and 4 bases, there was a span of 17 bases. CDR3 residues: CASSLDSAGSWYEQYF. CDR3 nucleotide sequence: TGTGCCAGCAGCTTGGATAGTGCAGGGTCCTGGTACGAGCAGTACTTC.